This TCR beta chain is from a study of cytomegalovirus exposure and HLA in healthy donors. Across the study: From donors who were HLA-typed, an early data release held 75 million to 85 million unique TCRs. Points from the study as a whole: Being indistinguishable, some V segments were excluded, TRBV6-2 and TRBV6-3 among them.

PCR involved 60 Vbeta and 13 Jbeta primers. This table comes from immunoSEQ multiplex PCR, and its TCRdb copy is limited to in-frame clones, with some not included. This sample has about 110,000 clones; 82% occur once, and the top ten carry about 2.5%. This CDR3 comprises 16 residues. V lost 5 bases to trimming and J lost 6 bases; unmatched junction nucleotides: 11. Germline CDR1 SGHRS, CDR2 YFSETQ. As for this clone: Its antigen is unidentified.

This TCR was recovered from a man younger than 45 in good health and CMV-seropositive. V gene TRBV5-1 combines with J gene TRBJ1-6, with 7 nucleotides matching TRBD1. The source material was PBMCs. CDR3 sequence: CASRREGARGNSPLHF. The CDR3, as DNA: TGCGCCAGCAGGCGCGAGGGGGCGCGTGGTAATTCACCCCTCCACTTT.